This TCR beta chain emerged from a study of blood T cell repertoires in COVID-19. As for the study in general: COVID-19 samples collected from the United States, Italy and Spain covered acute and convalescent phases. PBMCs, B-cell-depleted T cells, or T cells were the source of the cDNA or gDNA that made up the material.

Authors' methods: Estimation of nucleated cell counts was performed using reference gene primer amplification. The table came from immunoSEQ multiplex PCR; TCRdb's copy has only in-frame clones and leaves some out. From that table come the V and J calls and clone size; the DNA was used to work out D and trimming. The sample contains 260,000 or so clones, nearly 85% of which appear only once. CDR1 SGHNT and CDR2 YYREEE come from the germline V gene (reference sequence). Trimming cost V 3 bases and J 2 bases; bases outside gene matches: 13. CDR3 size: 17 residues. This chain uses TRBV5-4 with TRBJ2-5, with 7 positions matching TRBD1. Sequenced material: peripheral blood. This TCR came from a human donor in a cohort sampled during active COVID-19. The CDR3 DNA reads as TGTGCCAGCAGCTCCGAGGGAAAGGGACAGAGACAAGAGACCCAGTACTTC. It encodes CASSSEGKGQRQETQYF.